The clone carrying this T cell receptor beta chain was found a few times. Its antigen remains unknown. This specimen comes from a study of T cells after yellow fever vaccination. Study at large: In the case of low-cell-number fractions, SMART-Seq v4 Ultra Low Input was used for preparation. Study-level findings and limits: A limited proportion of clonotypes was detected within both the CD4 and CD8 compartments.

Each CDR3 protein gets one entry after TCRdb re-called the 5' RACE reads with MiXCR. The table has about 340,000 distinct CDR3 sequences, roughly an eighth seen once. The J segment lost 6 bases and the V segment lost 0 bases, leaving 7 bases of the junction unmatched. This CDR3 is built from 15 residues. Germline loops: CDR1 DFQATT, CDR2 SNEGSKA (reference sequence). The V call is TRBV20-1, the J call TRBJ2-1, with 8 bases identical to TRBD1. This receptor was identified in a man aged 18-30 years who received the YFV17D yellow fever vaccine. The material was CD4+ T cells sorted from PBMCs, obtained 15 days after the yellow fever booster vaccination. CDR3 residues: CSARDWGTGVNEQFF. CDR3 nucleotides: TGCAGTGCTAGAGATTGGGGGACAGGTGTCAATGAGCAGTTCTTC.